These 8 T cell receptor beta chains were sequenced from one sample in a study of blood T cell repertoires in COVID-19. TCRdb's copy holds only in-frame clones and misses some; the assay was immunoSEQ multiplex PCR. The sample records some 280,000 clones, just over 85% being singletons. Sample: peripheral blood. The receptors originated from a woman aged 30 to 39 with active or convalescent COVID-19.

The sample holds many counts of this clone. The chain joins TRBV3-1 (or the pseudogene TRBV3-2) to TRBJ2-1, with TRBD1 identical over 7 bases. The V and J ends lost 0 bases and 6 bases, in that order; junction bases with no gene match: 8. There are 16 residues in the CDR3. CDR1 and CDR2 from the germline V gene are LGHDT and YNNKEL (reference sequence). CDR3 protein: CASSQESGGRSNEQFF. CDR3 coding DNA: TGTGCCAGCAGCCAAGAATCAGGGGGACGGAGCAATGAGCAGTTCTTC.

This clone was picked up one time. The chain couples TRBV11-1 to TRBJ2-3; 8 bases map to TRBD2. This CDR3 contains 16 residues. Germline V gives CDR1 SGHAT, CDR2 FQDESV (reference sequence). With 5 bases clipped from V and 1 base from J, the junction kept 8 bases outside the gene matches. In DNA form, the CDR3 reads TGTGCCAGCAGCCCCCAGCGGGGGACCCGCACAGATACGCAGTATTTT. This codes for CASSPQRGTRTDTQYF.

The chain couples TRBV27 to TRBJ2-5; TRBD1 agrees at 10 bases. The CDR3 is 15 residues long. The J segment lost 5 bases and the V segment lost 5 bases, leaving 8 bases of the junction unmatched. In germline, CDR1 is MNHEY, CDR2 SMNVEV (reference sequence). The CDR3 here is CASSPRDRGWETQYF. The CDR3 region has the DNA TGTGCCAGCAGTCCCCGGGACAGGGGTTGGGAGACCCAGTACTTC.

The chain carries TRBV4-3 and TRBJ1-2, with D maybe TRBD1 (6 bases). Trimming cost V 0 bases and J 8 bases, with 16 bases left between them. The CDR3 has 15 residues. From germline, CDR1 is LGHNA and CDR2 YSLEER. The CDR3 DNA follows: TGCGCCAGCAGCCAAGACGGTCAGGCAGGGGAAGGCTACACCTTC. This codes for CASSQDGQAGEGYTF.

This clone was seen just once. The chain links TRBV13 to TRBJ2-7, with 10 bases aligning to TRBD1. Germline loops: CDR1 PRHDT, CDR2 FYEKMQ (reference sequence). This CDR3 has 14 residues. Trimming removed 8 bases from V and 2 bases from J; junction bases left unmatched: 6. For the CDR3, the DNA is TGTGCCAGCGCCCCCGGGACAGGGGCCTACGAGCAGTACTTC. Its protein product is CASAPGTGAYEQYF.

The V gene is TRBV11-2, the J gene TRBJ1-2; D remains unclear. The CDR3 sequence is 13 residues long. V was shortened by 8 bases and J by 4 bases, with 14 bases between the two germline ends. CDR1 is SGHAT, CDR2 FQNNGV, per germline. DNA of the CDR3: TGTGCCAGCGGACCGAGGGTAGGCTATGGCTACACCTTC. Translation: CASGPRVGYGYTF.

This sequence joins TRBV5-4 and TRBJ2-5, with a possible D match to TRBD2 (6 bases). Trimming took off 4 bases at V and 2 bases at J, with 9 bases between the two ends. This CDR3 is built from 13 residues. Per the germline V gene, CDR1 is SGHNT and CDR2 is YYREEE (reference sequence). Here the CDR3 DNA reads TGTGCCAGCAGCCCGGGGGTTCAAGAGACCCAGTACTTC. Its protein is CASSPGVQETQYF.

The chain couples TRBV19 to TRBJ2-2; the D gene is possibly TRBD1 (5 bases). The germline V gene has CDR1 LNHDA and CDR2 SQIVND (reference sequence). Between the trimmed V and J ends, which lost 5 bases and 6 bases, there was a span of 13 bases. The CDR3 totals 14 residues. CDR3 nucleotides: TGTGCCAGTAGTTTCCTAGGGGTATCCGGGGAGCTGTTTTTT. Its protein product is CASSFLGVSGELFF.